Described below is a single T cell receptor beta chain sequence and its context. No antigen is known for it. Trimming took 0 bases from V and 4 from J, leaving 10 bases between them. This CDR3 comprises 15 residues. Germline loops: CDR1 MNHNY, CDR2 SVGAGI (reference sequence). Assay: immunoSEQ multiplex PCR; the TCRdb copy retains only in-frame clones and omits some. Of roughly 200,000 clones in the sample, approximately 89% were seen once. The sample belongs to a study of T cell responses to AZD1222 COVID-19 vaccine. Study-level points and caveats: Repertoire samples came only from after the peak T cell response. Spike-specific TCR breadth rose after two AZD1222 doses, and depth rose as well. Only six people who got AZD1222 tested seropositive at baseline.

The source material was peripheral blood, sampled 28 days after the second AZD1222 dose. This rearrangement joins TRBV6-6 to TRBJ1-3; no reliable D call. The sequence was obtained from an adult who received the AZD1222 COVID-19 vaccine. The CDR3 region is CASSYSNPSGNTIYF. The DNA for the CDR3 is TGTGCCAGCAGTTACTCGAATCCCTCGGGAAACACCATATATTTT.